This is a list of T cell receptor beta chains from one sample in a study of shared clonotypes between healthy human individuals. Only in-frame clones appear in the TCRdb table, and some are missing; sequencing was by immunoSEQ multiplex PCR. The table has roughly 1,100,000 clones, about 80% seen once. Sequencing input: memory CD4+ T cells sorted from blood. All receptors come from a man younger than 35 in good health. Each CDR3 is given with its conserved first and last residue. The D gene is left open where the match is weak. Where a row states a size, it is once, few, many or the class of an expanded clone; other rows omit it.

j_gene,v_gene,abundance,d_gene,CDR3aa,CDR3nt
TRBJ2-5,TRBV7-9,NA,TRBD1,CASNSDRVGPKTQYF,TGTGCCAGCAACTCCGACAGGGTAGGACCGAAGACCCAGTACTTC
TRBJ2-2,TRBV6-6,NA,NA,CASSYPRQRGTGELFF,TGTGCCAGCAGTTACCCGCGACAAAGGGGAACCGGGGAGCTGTTTTTT
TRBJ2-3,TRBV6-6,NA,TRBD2,CASSYGLATSTDTQYF,TGTGCCAGCAGTTACGGACTAGCGACTAGCACAGATACGCAGTATTTT
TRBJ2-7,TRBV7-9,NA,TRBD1,CAGTGGSRGPYEQYF,TGTGCCGGGACAGGGGGATCAAGGGGTCCCTACGAGCAGTACTTC
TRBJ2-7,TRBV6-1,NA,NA,CASSERASYEQYF,TGTGCCAGCAGTGAACGGGCCTCCTACGAGCAGTACTTC
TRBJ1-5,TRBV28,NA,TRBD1,CASRTFQGAVQPQHF,TGTGCCAGCCGGACCTTCCAGGGGGCGGTTCAGCCCCAGCATTTT
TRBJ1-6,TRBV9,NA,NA,CASSGQGFSPLHF,TGTGCCAGCAGCGGCCAGGGGTTTTCACCCCTCCACTTT
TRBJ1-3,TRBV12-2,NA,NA,CASRFLISSGNTIYF,TGTGCAAGTCGCTTTTTAATAAGCTCTGGAAACACCATATATTTT
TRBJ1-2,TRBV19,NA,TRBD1,CASSNIDRGHGYTF,TGTGCCAGTAGTAATATAGACAGGGGGCATGGCTACACCTTC
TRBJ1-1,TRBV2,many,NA,CASTTGNTEAFF,TGTGCCAGCACAACGGGGAACACTGAAGCTTTCTTT
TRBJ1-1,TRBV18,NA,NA,CASSPPFIQKNTEAFF,TGTGCCAGCTCACCACCGTTCATACAAAAGAACACTGAAGCTTTCTTT